This record looks at one T cell receptor beta chain sequence and its context. Its antigen is as yet unknown. The sample originates from a study of shared clonotypes between healthy human individuals. Overall study findings and caveats: Clonotype sharing across donors was expected to vary with sequencing depth. Generally, estimated richness proved larger in naive subsets than it did in memory subsets.

Every subset had its genomic DNA shared out evenly among several immunoSEQ plates. Sorted-subset replicate PCRs used about 200 ng DNA, 30,000 or so T cell genomes. Sequencing used immunoSEQ multiplex PCR; TCRdb keeps in-frame clones, though not all of them. The sample consists of roughly 590,000 clones, about 95% of them appearing once. Terminally differentiated effector memory CD45RA+ cells were excluded by CCR7 positive selection of CD45RO-negative cells. CDR1 and CDR2 (germline): SGDLS, YYNGEE. V trimming: 3 bases; J trimming: 8 bases; junction bases outside the gene matches: 9. The CDR3 is 16 amino acids.

This TCR came from a woman in her thirties in good health. This sequence joins TRBV9 and TRBJ1-4; 11 bases fit TRBD1. Sequenced: naive CD8+ T cells sorted from blood. In DNA, the CDR3 is TGTGCCAGCAGCGAGGGGGACAGGGGGATATCCGAAAAACTGTTTTTT. It codes for CASSEGDRGISEKLFF.